These 26 T cell receptor beta chains originate from one sample sequenced in a study of blood T cells in healthy people across ages. The use of a sample-barcoded 5' primer and a J-beta primer mix characterized a second PCR of 7 to 11 cycles. TCRdb used MiXCR to reprocess the 5' RACE reads, holding one entry per CDR3 protein. Of about 670,000 distinct CDR3 sequences in the sample, more than 45% were seen once. The sample was blood. These receptors came from a woman of 80 years or more in good health.

This chain links TRBV9 with TRBJ2-1; D is unresolved. Trimming left V 2 bases short and J 0 bases short, with 9 bases between. This CDR3 region has 15 residues. From germline, CDR1 is SGDLS and CDR2 YYNGEE. CDR3 sequence (DNA): TGTGCCAGCAGCGTCGCAGGAAACTCCTACAATGAGCAGTTCTTC. Protein product: CASSVAGNSYNEQFF.

This rearrangement joins TRBV9 to TRBJ2-4; D ambiguous. Gene TRBJ2-5 matches the end of the DNA better, so the J call may be wrong. CDR1 is SGDLS, CDR2 YYNGEE, per germline. This CDR3 has 15 amino acids. The CDR3 DNA reads as TGTGCCAGCAGCGTAGCTACCGGCAGTGGGGAGACCCAGTACTTC. Translating gives CASSVATGSGETQYF.

This clonotype was detected ten times or more. V is TRBV6-5 and J is TRBJ1-2; 7 positions match TRBD1. The CDR3 is made up of 14 amino acids. The V gene's germline CDR1 is MNHEY and CDR2 SVGAGI. J gave up 7 bases and V 7 bases, and 12 bases lay outside the gene matches. The CDR3 loop reads CASTHPGQSTGYTF. DNA of the CDR3: TGTGCCAGCACTCACCCGGGACAGAGTACTGGCTACACCTTC.

V is TRBV7-2 and J is TRBJ2-1; no firm D call. V lost 2 bases and J lost 11, with 13 bases in between. CDR1 is SGHTA, CDR2 FQGNSA, per germline. CDR3 length: 13 amino acids. DNA of the CDR3: TGTGCCAGCAGCTTACCCCCTAGGGTAAAGCAGTTCTTC. Translation gives CASSLPPRVKQFF.

The chain joins TRBV5-1 to TRBJ1-1, with D tentatively TRBD1 (5 bases). The CDR3 length is 16 residues. V was pared by 3 bases and J by 0 bases, with 15 bases between. From germline, CDR1 is SGHRS and CDR2 YFSETQ. CDR3 amino acids: CASSYRGGRMNTEAFF. CDR3 coding DNA: TGCGCCAGCAGCTATAGGGGAGGTCGCATGAACACTGAAGCTTTCTTT.

In its sample, this clonotype was seen a few times. The V gene is TRBV28, the J gene TRBJ2-7, with 10 bases aligning to TRBD1. CDR1 and CDR2 (germline): MDHEN, SYDVKM. The J segment lost 7 bases and the V segment lost 10 bases, leaving 7 bases of the junction unmatched. This CDR3 is 12 amino acids long. CDR3 protein: CATGDRGYEQYF. The CDR3 coding sequence is TGTGCCACCGGGGACAGGGGTTATGAGCAGTACTTC.

This sequence joins TRBV11-2 and TRBJ2-3, with 7 bases aligning to TRBD1. The germline V gene has CDR1 SGHAT and CDR2 FQNNGV. The V segment lost 1 base and the J segment 2 bases; nucleotides outside the gene matches: 3. The CDR3 is 15 residues long. DNA for the CDR3: TGTGCCAGCAGCTTAGCGGGACAGAACACAGATACGCAGTATTTT. Translated, it gives CASSLAGQNTDTQYF.

As to this clonotype: A much bigger clone sits one base away, suggesting this may be a read error. The rearrangement links TRBV12-3 or TRBV12-4 to TRBJ2-1, with 11 bases identical to TRBD2. The CDR3 loop spans 15 amino acids. With 6 bases clipped from V and 9 bases from J, the junction kept 10 bases outside the gene matches. The CDR3 nucleotides read TGTGCCAGCAGCGCGAGACTAGCGGGGTTCCGTGAGCAGTTCTTC. Amino acids: CASSARLAGFREQFF.

This clonotype was counted a single time. The rearrangement joins TRBV10-3 to TRBJ2-1, with D unresolved. Germline loops: CDR1 ENHRY, CDR2 SYGVKD. V dropped 6 bases and J dropped 3 bases, with 12 bases sitting between them. The CDR3 extends over 14 amino acids. The CDR3 protein is CAIRSLRGYNEQFF. The CDR3 DNA reads as TGTGCCATCAGGAGCCTTCGAGGCTACAATGAGCAGTTCTTC.

Comment on this clonotype: The junction shows a germline mismatch at one end, possibly a read error. The rearrangement joins TRBV12-3 or TRBV12-4 to TRBJ1-2, with 8 bases fitting TRBD1. The CDR3 runs to 13 residues. CDR3 protein: CDSTPTTGGGYTF. CDR3 DNA sequence: TGTGACAGCACCCCTACCACAGGGGGAGGCTACACCTTC.

This rearrangement joins TRBV30 to TRBJ1-1; 9 nucleotides agree with TRBD1. J was trimmed by 1 base and V by 3 bases; bases with no gene match: 3. Germline lookup yields CDR1 GTSNPN and CDR2 SVGIG (reference sequence). The CDR3 length is 14 residues. The CDR3 DNA follows: TGTGCCTGGAGACCGGGACAGGGGAACACTGAAGCTTTCTTT. Translating it yields CAWRPGQGNTEAFF.

This clonotype was seen many times. This chain uses TRBV7-2 with TRBJ2-7, with D unclear. This CDR3 has 15 residues. Trimming removed 5 bases at V and 0 bases at J, with 14 bases between. CDR1 and CDR2 from the germline V gene are SGHTA and FQGNSA. The chain's CDR3 is CASSPSSILSYEQYF. The CDR3 DNA is TGTGCCAGCAGCCCCTCGTCGATCCTCTCCTACGAGCAGTACTTC.

V usage is TRBV6-2 or TRBV6-3 and J usage is TRBJ2-1; 9 nucleotides line up with TRBD2. CDR1 and CDR2 from the germline V gene are MNHEY and SVGEGT. The CDR3 totals 17 residues. After removal of 2 bases from V and 1 base from J, the junction contained 6 bases not matched to a gene. The CDR3 region is CASSYHPREGSYNEQFF. CDR3 in DNA: TGTGCCAGCAGTTACCATCCGCGGGAGGGATCCTACAATGAGCAGTTCTTC.

At least ten counts were recorded for this clonotype. The V and J genes are TRBV6-1 and TRBJ2-3, with 8 bases that match TRBD2. The CDR3 spans 16 residues. Germline V lookup: CDR1 MNHNS, CDR2 SASEGT. The junction had 8 bases not matched to a gene; V was cut back by 4 bases and J by 2 bases. CDR3 residues: CASSAEAGEHTDTQYF. The CDR3 bases are TGTGCCAGCAGTGCCGAAGCGGGGGAACACACAGATACGCAGTATTTT.

The chain has TRBV30 and TRBJ2-1; 8 bases are a match to TRBD2. Losses at the gene ends were 3 bases for V and 5 bases for J; bases not matched to a gene: 3. Germline CDR1 and CDR2: GTSNPN and SVGIG (reference sequence). The CDR3 extends over 13 amino acids. CDR3 DNA: TGTGCCTGGAGGAGACTAGCGAACAATGAGCAGTTCTTC. It specifies CAWRRLANNEQFF. Full variable domain (outside the CDR3, taken from reference TRBV30 and TRBJ2-1): SQTIHQWPATLVQPVGSPLSLECTVEGTSNPNLYWYRQAAGRGLQLLFYSVGIGQISSEVPQNLSASRPQDRQFILSSKKLLLSDSGFYLCAWRRLANNEQFFGPGTRLTVL.

The chain links TRBV12-5 to TRBJ2-5; D may be TRBD1 or TRBD2 (5 bases each). Trimming left V 7 bases short and J 3 bases short, with 18 bases between. The CDR3 runs to 15 residues. Germline lookup yields CDR1 LGHNT and CDR2 FRNRAP. The CDR3 loop is CASATIRGEKETQYF. For the CDR3, the DNA is TGTGCTAGTGCCACCATTAGAGGGGAGAAAGAGACCCAGTACTTC.

This clonotype has only a few counts. The genes are TRBV27 and TRBJ2-7; D might be TRBD2 (5 bases). V gave up 4 bases and J gave up 3 bases, with 10 bases separating them. The CDR3 runs to 13 residues. Germline-derived CDR1 and CDR2 are MNHEY and SMNVEV (reference sequence). The CDR3: CASSWEQDYEQYF. DNA for the CDR3: TGTGCCAGCAGTTGGGAGCAGGACTACGAGCAGTACTTC.

This clonotype was observed at least ten times. V gene TRBV5-1 combines with J gene TRBJ2-1; D is unclear. V lost 2 bases and J 7 bases, leaving 10 bases between the germline ends. Germline CDR1 SGHRS, CDR2 YFSETQ. This CDR3 is 13 amino acids long. For the CDR3, the DNA is TGCGCCAGCAGCTTCGCAGTCCAGAATGAGCAGTTCTTC. This gives the protein CASSFAVQNEQFF.

The chain combines TRBV6-4 with TRBJ2-1; TRBD1 aligns across 8 bases. TRBJ2-7 matches the DNA end more closely, so the J call is doubtful. The germline V gene has CDR1 MRHNA and CDR2 SNTAGT. This CDR3 region has 14 residues. CDR3 coding DNA: TGTGCCAGCTCTGGACAGGGCGGCTACAATGAGCAGTACTTC. This encodes CASSGQGGYNEQYF.

This chain links TRBV28 with TRBJ2-4, with 7 bases that match TRBD1. V gave up 4 bases and J gave up 13 bases; unmatched junction bases: 10. In germline, CDR1 is MDHEN, CDR2 SYDVKM. This CDR3 spans 13 amino acids. Here the CDR3 DNA reads TGTGCCAGCAGTTCCTTACAGGGGTGGGAGCAGTACTTC. It codes for CASSSLQGWEQYF.

About this clonotype itself: One end of the junction varies from germline; a read error may be responsible. The rearrangement joins TRBV27 to TRBJ1-5; D is undetermined. Germline-derived CDR1 and CDR2 are MNHEY and SMNVEV (reference sequence). This CDR3 region has 15 residues. Written as DNA, the CDR3 is TGTGCCGGCAGCAGTAGGGCACTCGGTCTGGAGCCCCAGCATTTT. It translates to CAGSSRALGLEPQHF.

The rearrangement links TRBV6-5 to TRBJ2-1; D not certain. Germline-derived CDR1 and CDR2 are MNHEY and SVGAGI. V was clipped by 2 bases and J by 7 bases, with 12 bases between them. This CDR3 has 14 amino acids. The CDR3 region is CASSYAVSGNEQFF. As DNA, the CDR3 is TGTGCCAGCAGTTACGCCGTTAGTGGAAATGAGCAGTTCTTC.

The table lists this clonotype with a few counts. The chain is built from TRBV6-2 or TRBV6-3 and TRBJ2-5; 12 nucleotides align to TRBD2. CDR1 is MNHEY, CDR2 SVGEGT, per germline. The CDR3 runs to 15 residues. J gave up 1 base and V 8 bases, and 5 bases lay outside the gene matches. The DNA of the CDR3 is TGTGCCAGCTCTAGCGGGGGGGCTTCCCAAGAGACCCAGTACTTC. Translated: CASSSGGASQETQYF.

The chain links TRBV7-3 to TRBJ2-3; D gene unclear. The CDR3 is 11 residues long. The V end was cut by 4 bases, the J end by 7 bases, with 6 bases between. Germline V gene data show CDR1 as SGHTA and CDR2 as FQGTGA. The CDR3 is CASSSDNTQYF. DNA of the CDR3: TGTGCCAGCAGCTCAGATAATACGCAGTATTTT.

The rearrangement joins TRBV7-9 to TRBJ1-1; a weak D match, TRBD1 (6 bases). Trimming shortened V by 4 bases and J by 0 bases, and 15 bases separated the two germline ends. CDR3 length: 16 residues. Germline V gene data show CDR1 as SEHNR and CDR2 as FQNEAQ (reference sequence). DNA of the CDR3: TGTGCCAGCAGCTGGGACAAGAATATTATGAACACTGAAGCTTTCTTT. Protein product: CASSWDKNIMNTEAFF.

This clonotype showed up just a few times. DNA for the CDR3: TGTGCCAGCAGCGTGGGGGGAGCTAACTATGGCTACACCTTC. Its translation is CASSVGGANYGYTF. The chain couples TRBV9 to TRBJ1-2, with D possibly being TRBD1 (5 bases). CDR3 length equals 14 residues. Germline V lookup: CDR1 SGDLS, CDR2 YYNGEE. Trimming shortened V by 2 bases and J by 0 bases, and 8 bases separated the two germline ends.